This TCR beta chain was recorded in a study of blood T cell repertoires in COVID-19. Study at large: Whether acute or convalescent, the COVID-19 samples came from the United States, Italy and Spain.

Clones were sequenced by immunoSEQ multiplex PCR, and TCRdb holds only the in-frame ones, with some missing. The sample shows around 150,000 clones, roughly 80% of them seen only once. This CDR3 is built from 17 residues. The V and J ends lost 4 bases and 0 bases, in that order; junction bases with no gene match: 2. Germline values: CDR1 LNHDA, CDR2 SQIVND (reference sequence). The genes are TRBV19 and TRBJ2-6; 11 positions agree with TRBD1. This TCR was recovered from a woman aged 45 to 65 with active or convalescent COVID-19. Sample: peripheral blood. The CDR3: CASSTDRGPSGANVLTF. DNA for the CDR3: TGTGCCAGTAGTACGGACAGGGGGCCCTCTGGGGCCAACGTCCTGACTTTC.